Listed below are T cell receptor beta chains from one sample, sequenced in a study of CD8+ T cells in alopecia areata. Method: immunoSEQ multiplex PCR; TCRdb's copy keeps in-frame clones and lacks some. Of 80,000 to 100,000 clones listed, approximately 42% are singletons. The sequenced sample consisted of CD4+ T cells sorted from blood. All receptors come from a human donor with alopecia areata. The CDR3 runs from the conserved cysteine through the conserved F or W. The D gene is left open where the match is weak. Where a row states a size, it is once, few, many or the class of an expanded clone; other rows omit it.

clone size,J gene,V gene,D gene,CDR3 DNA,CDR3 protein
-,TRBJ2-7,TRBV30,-,TGTGCCTGGAGTGATAGACCATACGAGCAGTACTTC,CAWSDRPYEQYF
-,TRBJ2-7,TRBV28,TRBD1,TGTGCCAGCAGTTCGACCGGGACAGGGGAATACGAGCAGTACTTC,CASSSTGTGEYEQYF
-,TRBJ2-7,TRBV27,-,TGTGCCAGCAGTCCAGACCGAGGGGGCTCCTACGAGCAGTACTTC,CASSPDRGGSYEQYF
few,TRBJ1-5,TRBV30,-,TGTGCCTGGAGTGTACTACAGACCCCTTATAGCAATCAGCCCCAGCATTTT,CAWSVLQTPYSNQPQHF
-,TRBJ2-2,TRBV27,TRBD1,TGTGCCAGCAGCCACAACCGACAGGGCCCCGGGGAGCTGTTTTTT,CASSHNRQGPGELFF
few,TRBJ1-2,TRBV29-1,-,TGCAGCGTTGAAATCTCAATCTATGGCTACACCTTC,CSVEISIYGYTF
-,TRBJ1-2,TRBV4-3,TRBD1,TGCGCCAGCAGCCAATTCCAGTCGGGCAGGGGGGATGGCTACACCTTC,CASSQFQSGRGDGYTF
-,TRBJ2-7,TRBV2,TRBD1,TGTGCCAGCAGGCCGGGACAGGCCTCCTACGAGCAGTACTTC,CASRPGQASYEQYF
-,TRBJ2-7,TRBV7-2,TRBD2,TGTGCCAGCAGCTTTAGCGGGATCCCCTACGAGCAGTACTTC,CASSFSGIPYEQYF
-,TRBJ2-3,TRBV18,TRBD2,TGTGCCAGCTCACCACCGGGACTAGCGGGGACAGATACGCAGTATTTT,CASSPPGLAGTDTQYF
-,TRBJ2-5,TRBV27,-,TGTGCCTCCCAAGAGACCCAGTACTTC,CASQETQYF
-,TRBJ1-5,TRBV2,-,TGTGCCAGCAGTTTCGACAGGCAACTCAATCAGCCCCAGCATTTT,CASSFDRQLNQPQHF
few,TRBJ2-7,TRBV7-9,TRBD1,TGTGCCAGCAGCTACGACAGGGTTATCTACGAGCAGTACTTC,CASSYDRVIYEQYF
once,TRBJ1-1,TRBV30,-,TGTGCCTGGAGTCAGCTGAACACTGAAGCTTTCTTT,CAWSQLNTEAFF
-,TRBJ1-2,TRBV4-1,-,TGCGCCAGCAGCCAAGGGACGGGGGACTATGGCTACACCTTC,CASSQGTGDYGYTF
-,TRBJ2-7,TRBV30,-,TGTGCCTGGAGTGCTACGACAGGGAGGTTGGGGTACGAGCAGTACTTC,CAWSATTGRLGYEQYF
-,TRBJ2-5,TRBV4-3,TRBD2,TGCGCCAGCAGCCAAGATACCGGGAGGGGGACCCAGTACTTC,CASSQDTGRGTQYF
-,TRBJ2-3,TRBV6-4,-,TGTGCCAGCAGTGACTCGACTGTTAGCACAGATACGCAGTATTTT,CASSDSTVSTDTQYF
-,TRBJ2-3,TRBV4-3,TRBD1,TGCGCCAGCAGCCAAGATCCGCCGGGACAGTCGGCAGATACGCAGTATTTT,CASSQDPPGQSADTQYF
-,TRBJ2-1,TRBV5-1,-,TGCGCCAGCCGCCCGGTCCCCCGATCTGGGGCCAGCGGTGGGAATGAGCAGTTCTTC,CASRPVPRSGASGGNEQFF
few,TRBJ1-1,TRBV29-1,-,TGCAGCGTTGCTCCCCCCGGAAGGGAAGCTTTCTTT,CSVAPPGREAFF
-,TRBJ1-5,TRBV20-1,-,TGCAGTGCTATAGACAGAATCCAGCATTTT,CSAIDRIQHF
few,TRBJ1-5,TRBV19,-,TGTGCCAGCAGGCCGTTGAATCAGCCCCAGCATTTT,CASRPLNQPQHF
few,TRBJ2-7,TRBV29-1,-,TGCAGCGCCGTACCAGGGGGGAGCTACGAGCAGTACTTC,CSAVPGGSYEQYF
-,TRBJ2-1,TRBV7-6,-,TGTGCCAGCAGTCGGCGCTCAGATGAGCAGTTCTTC,CASSRRSDEQFF
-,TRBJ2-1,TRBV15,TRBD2,TGTGCCACCAGCAGAGATCTATCAGCGGGAGGTATCAATGAGCAGTTCTTC,CATSRDLSAGGINEQFF
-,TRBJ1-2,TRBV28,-,TGTGCCAGCAGTCGGTGGGTCTATGGCTACACCTTC,CASSRWVYGYTF
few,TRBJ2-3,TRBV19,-,TGTGCCAGTAGTATACCCCGTTTGGGCACAGATACGCAGTATTTT,CASSIPRLGTDTQYF
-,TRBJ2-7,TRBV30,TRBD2,TGTGCGCTATCGGCTGGCGCGGGGGGTGAGCAGTACTTC,CALSAGAGGEQYF
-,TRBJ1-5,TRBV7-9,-,TGTGCCAGCAGTACCGGGACTGGTAGCAATCAGCCCCAGCATTTT,CASSTGTGSNQPQHF
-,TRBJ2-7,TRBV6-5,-,TGTGCCAGCAGAACCGCCGGGCACTCCTACGAGCAGTACTTC,CASRTAGHSYEQYF
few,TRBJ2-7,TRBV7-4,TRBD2,TGTGCCAGCAGCACAATAATCCCCCCCTTAAGCGGGGGGGCCCCCGAGCAGTACTTC,CASSTIIPPLSGGAPEQYF
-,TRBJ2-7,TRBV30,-,TGTGCCTGGGCCCGGGGGTTCTACGAGCAGTACTTC,CAWARGFYEQYF
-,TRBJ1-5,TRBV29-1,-,TGCAGCGCAGTAACCGGGACGTTAGACAATCAGCCCCAGCATTTT,CSAVTGTLDNQPQHF
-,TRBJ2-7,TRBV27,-,TGTGCCAGCAAGTCGACTCTCCCTGGCCACGAGCAGTACTTC,CASKSTLPGHEQYF
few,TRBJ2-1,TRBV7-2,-,TGTGCCAGCAGGCAGGGCAGCCCCCCGCGCAATGAGCAGTTCTTC,CASRQGSPPRNEQFF
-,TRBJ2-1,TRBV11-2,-,TGTGCCAGCAGCTACCTCGGGAATGAGCAGTTCTTC,CASSYLGNEQFF
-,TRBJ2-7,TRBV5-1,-,TGCGCCAGCAGCGGCGACAGTACCTCCTACGAGCAGTACTTC,CASSGDSTSYEQYF
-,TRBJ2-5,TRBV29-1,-,TGCAGCGTTACTCCCCCCCCCTCCCAAGGGGCCCAGTACTTC,CSVTPPPSQGAQYF
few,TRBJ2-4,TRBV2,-,TGTGCCAGCAGTGTGGGGGGAAACATTCAGTACTTC,CASSVGGNIQYF